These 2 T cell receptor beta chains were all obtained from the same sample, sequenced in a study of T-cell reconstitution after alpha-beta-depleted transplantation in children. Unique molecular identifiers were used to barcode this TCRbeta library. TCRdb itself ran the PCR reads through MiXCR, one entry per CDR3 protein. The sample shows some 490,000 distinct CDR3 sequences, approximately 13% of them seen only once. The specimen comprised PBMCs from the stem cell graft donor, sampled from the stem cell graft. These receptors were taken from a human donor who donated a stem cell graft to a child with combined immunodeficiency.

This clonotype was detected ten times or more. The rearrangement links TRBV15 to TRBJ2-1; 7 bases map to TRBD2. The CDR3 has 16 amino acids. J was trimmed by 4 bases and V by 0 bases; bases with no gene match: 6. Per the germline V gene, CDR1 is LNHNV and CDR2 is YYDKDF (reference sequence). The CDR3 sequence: CATSRDRSSGYNEQFF. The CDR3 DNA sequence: TGTGCCACCAGCAGAGATCGGTCTAGCGGTTACAATGAGCAGTTCTTC.

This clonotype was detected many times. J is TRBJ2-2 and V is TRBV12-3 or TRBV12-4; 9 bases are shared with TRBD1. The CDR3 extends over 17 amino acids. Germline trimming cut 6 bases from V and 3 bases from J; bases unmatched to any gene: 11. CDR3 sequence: CASSKIQGALDTGELFF. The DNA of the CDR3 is TGTGCCAGCAGCAAAATACAGGGGGCGCTGGACACCGGGGAGCTGTTTTTT.